Presented here are 5 T cell receptor beta chains from one specimen sequenced in a study of blood T cell repertoires in COVID-19. Generated by immunoSEQ multiplex PCR, the TCRdb table keeps only in-frame clones and is missing some. Seen here are approximately 220,000 clones, about 82% observed once, and the top ten hold 10%. Sequenced: peripheral blood. The source of these receptors is a woman older than 75 with acute or convalescent COVID-19.

The rearrangement joins TRBV6-5 to TRBJ1-1; a weak D match, TRBD1 (5 bases). This CDR3 is 16 amino acids long. V was pared by 0 bases and J by 2 bases, with 13 bases between. CDR1 MNHEY and CDR2 SVGAGI come from the germline V gene. The chain's CDR3 is CASSYSDGGFNTEAFF. CDR3 DNA sequence: TGTGCCAGCAGTTACTCCGACGGGGGATTCAACACTGAAGCTTTCTTT.

The chain recombines TRBV6-4 with TRBJ2-3; the D gene is possibly TRBD2 (5 bases). Germline V lookup: CDR1 MRHNA, CDR2 SNTAGT. The CDR3 covers 14 residues. The V end was cut by 3 bases, the J end by 1 base, with 8 bases between. CDR3 bases: TGTGCCAGCAGTGATTGGGGAGGCACAGATACGCAGTATTTT. Translated: CASSDWGGTDTQYF.

This clone was counted once. A read error may produce the germline difference seen at one junction end. This sequence joins TRBV6-5 and TRBJ1-2; the match to TRBD1 covers 10 bases. This CDR3 spans 15 amino acids. Germline CDR1 and CDR2: MNHEY and SVGAGI. CDR3 residues: CASSYRDRGLGTTSF. The CDR3 region has the DNA TGTGCCAGCAGTTACCGGGACAGGGGATTAGGGACCACCTCTTTC.

The rearrangement uses TRBV18 and TRBJ2-3; 7 bases are a match to TRBD1. The CDR3 is 16 residues long. V lost 3 bases and J lost 0; bases outside the gene matches: 6. Germline values: CDR1 KGHSH, CDR2 LQKENI. The CDR3 sequence is CASSPEQGLSTDTQYF. As DNA, the CDR3 is TGTGCCAGCTCACCTGAACAGGGGCTTAGCACAGATACGCAGTATTTT.

The chain recombines TRBV30 with TRBJ2-7; D might be TRBD2 (5 bases). There are 14 residues in the CDR3. Trimming shortened V by 3 bases and J by 7 bases, and 19 bases separated the two germline ends. The germline gives CDR1 GTSNPN, CDR2 SVGIG (reference sequence). This CDR3 reads CAWSRGGRPGEQYF. The CDR3 nucleotides are TGTGCCTGGAGCCGCGGAGGTAGGCCGGGGGAGCAGTACTTC.